This T cell receptor beta chain was documented in a study of T cell changes during pregnancy in multiple sclerosis. CDR3 length equals 15 residues. The germline CDR1 and CDR2 sequences are MDHEN and SYDVKM. Unmatched junction bases numbered 5, after V lost 2 bases and J lost 5 bases. Data came from immunoSEQ multiplex PCR; TCRdb stores just in-frame clones and leaves some out. The data show some 29,000 clones, with about nine tenths seen just once and around 0.59% held by the top ten. The rearrangement uses TRBV28 and TRBJ2-3; TRBD1 matches 9 bases. The sequence was collected from a female donor in good health, enrolled as a control in a pregnancy study. Sequenced material: CD4+ T cells from peripheral blood mononuclear cells, taken in the first trimester of pregnancy. CDR3 DNA: TGTGCCAGCAGTTTAGCGACAGGGGGAATAGATACGCAGTATTTT. Amino acids: CASSLATGGIDTQYF.